This is a list of T cell receptor beta chains from one sample in a study of blood T cell repertoires in COVID-19. Clones were sequenced by immunoSEQ multiplex PCR, and TCRdb holds only the in-frame ones, with some missing. The sample has some 490,000 clones, 70% to 90% seen once. Sequenced sample: peripheral blood. Receptor source: a human donor in a cohort sampled during active COVID-19. CDR3s include the opening cysteine and the closing phenylalanine or tryptophan. D genes are given only for firm matches. Where a row states a size, it is once, few, many or the class of an expanded clone; other rows omit it.

d_call,clone_size,j_call,v_call,cdr3_nt,cdr3_aa
TRBD2,NA,TRBJ2-7,TRBV7-6,TGTGCCAGCAGCCCACTCGGCGGGAGACCCAACTTC,CASSPLGGRPNF
NA,NA,TRBJ1-2,TRBV6-2/TRBV6-3,TGTGCCAGCTGCCGGGAGGCCCATGGCTACACCTTC,CASCREAHGYTF
TRBD1,NA,TRBJ1-2,TRBV5-6,TGTGCCAGCAGCTTGGTTGGACAGGGGTTCTATGGCTACACCTTC,CASSLVGQGFYGYTF
NA,once,TRBJ1-5,TRBV7-2,TGTGCCAGCAGCTTAAGGAGGGACGAGCCCCAGCATTTT,CASSLRRDEPQHF
NA,NA,TRBJ2-7,TRBV27,TGTGCCAGCAGTTTATCCGGGTTAGAGCAGTACTTC,CASSLSGLEQYF
TRBD1,NA,TRBJ2-7,TRBV5-8,TGTGCCAGCAGCCGGGGACAGGGGGCCTACGAGCAGTACTTC,CASSRGQGAYEQYF
TRBD1,NA,TRBJ1-1,TRBV5-6,TGTGCCAGCAGCTTCCGCGTATGGACAGGGGGCGATATGAACACTGAAGCTTTCTTT,CASSFRVWTGGDMNTEAFF
NA,NA,TRBJ1-5,TRBV6-4,TGTGCCAGCTCGAGAGAGGTGAATCAGCCCCAGCATTTT,CASSREVNQPQHF
NA,NA,TRBJ1-1,TRBV27,TGTGCCAGCAGTGCCCTGATGGGGAGTTACACTGAAGCTTTCTTT,CASSALMGSYTEAFF
TRBD2,NA,TRBJ2-1,TRBV7-3,TGTGCCAGCAGCCCACCTGGGGGGGAAAATGAGCAGTTCTTC,CASSPPGGENEQFF
TRBD2,NA,TRBJ2-1,TRBV10-2,TGCGCCAGCAGACCCGGACTAGCGGGACCCTCCTACAATGAGCAGTTCTTC,CASRPGLAGPSYNEQFF
TRBD1,NA,TRBJ1-3,TRBV10-3,TGTGCCATCAGCGCGCAGGGGGCTGGAAACACCATATATTTT,CAISAQGAGNTIYF
TRBD2,NA,TRBJ2-1,TRBV5-1,TGCGCCAGCAGCTTTTTAGCGGGAGAGGTCAATGAGCAGTTCTTC,CASSFLAGEVNEQFF
TRBD1,NA,TRBJ1-1,TRBV30,TGTGCCTGGAGTTGGCAGGGGGCCGGCACTGAAGCTTTCTTT,CAWSWQGAGTEAFF
TRBD2,NA,TRBJ2-5,TRBV4-2,TGTGCCAGCAGCCAAGAGGTAGCGGGAGCGCCTTTAAAAGAGACCCAGTACTTC,CASSQEVAGAPLKETQYF
TRBD1,NA,TRBJ1-1,TRBV27,TGTGCCAGCAGTGGATTACTGGACAGGACCACTGAAGCTTTCTTT,CASSGLLDRTTEAFF
TRBD2,NA,TRBJ2-1,TRBV19,TGTGCCAGTAGTATCGGTAGCGGGCCCTACAATGAGCAGTTCTTC,CASSIGSGPYNEQFF